This is a list of T cell receptor beta chains from one sample in a study of cytomegalovirus exposure and HLA in healthy donors. Sequencing used immunoSEQ multiplex PCR; TCRdb keeps in-frame clones, though not all of them. The sample holds approximately 160,000 clones; around 68% are singletons and the top ten take around 2.8%. Material: PBMCs. The source of these receptors is a middle-aged woman in good health and CMV-seropositive. Both conserved end residues are trimmed from each CDR3. Size values are once, few and many counts, or a class for expanded clones, and some rows have none.

j_call: TRBJ1-5
clone_size: -
v_call: TRBV2
cdr3_aa: ASNRDREDQPQH

j_call: TRBJ2-5
clone_size: -
v_call: TRBV5-6
cdr3_aa: ASSLRETGRETQY

j_call: TRBJ2-3
clone_size: -
v_call: TRBV5-1
cdr3_aa: ASSLDPSGTSTDTQY

j_call: TRBJ2-7
clone_size: -
v_call: TRBV29-1
cdr3_aa: SVERQSEQY

j_call: TRBJ1-5
clone_size: -
v_call: TRBV6-1
cdr3_aa: ASSQWTGKIQPQH

j_call: TRBJ1-6
clone_size: -
v_call: TRBV7-2
cdr3_aa: ASSLNGGTGAPLH

j_call: TRBJ2-7
clone_size: -
v_call: TRBV7-2
cdr3_aa: ASSFTPGLAGEQY

j_call: TRBJ1-1
clone_size: -
v_call: TRBV7-6
cdr3_aa: ASSPTGGGINTEAF

j_call: TRBJ2-2
clone_size: -
v_call: TRBV5-4
cdr3_aa: ASSFVATLNTGELF

j_call: TRBJ2-7
clone_size: -
v_call: TRBV25-1
cdr3_aa: ASSVTGGREQY

j_call: TRBJ2-2
clone_size: -
v_call: TRBV6-5
cdr3_aa: ASSGQGAGAGELF

j_call: TRBJ1-1
clone_size: -
v_call: TRBV29-1
cdr3_aa: SVELWTEMNTEAF

j_call: TRBJ1-4
clone_size: -
v_call: TRBV6-5
cdr3_aa: ASKTEGATNEKLF

j_call: TRBJ2-7
clone_size: -
v_call: TRBV2
cdr3_aa: ASSERTLGSYEQY

j_call: TRBJ1-1
clone_size: few
v_call: TRBV2
cdr3_aa: ASSESQGAFMNTEAF

j_call: TRBJ1-3
clone_size: few
v_call: TRBV7-8
cdr3_aa: ASSPGTSGNTIY

j_call: TRBJ2-7
clone_size: -
v_call: TRBV6-1
cdr3_aa: ASTVVRFGEQY

j_call: TRBJ1-1
clone_size: few
v_call: TRBV7-9
cdr3_aa: SSSADRASDEAF

j_call: TRBJ1-6
clone_size: -
v_call: TRBV6-1
cdr3_aa: ASSGGTGRNSPLH

j_call: TRBJ2-1
clone_size: -
v_call: TRBV6-5
cdr3_aa: ASTLADEQF

j_call: TRBJ1-1
clone_size: once
v_call: TRBV6-6
cdr3_aa: ASRDRETDGAF

j_call: TRBJ2-7
clone_size: -
v_call: TRBV9
cdr3_aa: ASAKPASTYEQY

j_call: TRBJ2-6
clone_size: -
v_call: TRBV18
cdr3_aa: ASSHRGQGASGANVLT

j_call: TRBJ1-4
clone_size: -
v_call: TRBV18
cdr3_aa: ASSPPATNEKLF

j_call: TRBJ2-6
clone_size: -
v_call: TRBV6-5
cdr3_aa: ASSLQSGANVLT

j_call: TRBJ2-5
clone_size: -
v_call: TRBV10-1
cdr3_aa: ASRNQGRETQY

j_call: TRBJ2-1
clone_size: -
v_call: TRBV5-1
cdr3_aa: ASSSTGTGFAYNEQF

j_call: TRBJ2-1
clone_size: few
v_call: TRBV9
cdr3_aa: ASSVNRVYNEQF

j_call: TRBJ2-1
clone_size: -
v_call: TRBV5-1
cdr3_aa: ASSTGTSGGSWF

j_call: TRBJ1-2
clone_size: -
v_call: TRBV7-2
cdr3_aa: ASSAGTGDGYT

j_call: TRBJ2-7
clone_size: -
v_call: TRBV19
cdr3_aa: ASSRGWDRGDEQY

j_call: TRBJ1-2
clone_size: -
v_call: TRBV7-2
cdr3_aa: ASSLGPIQRGYT

j_call: TRBJ2-2
clone_size: -
v_call: TRBV10-3
cdr3_aa: AISGQGEAGELF

j_call: TRBJ1-4
clone_size: -
v_call: TRBV7-2
cdr3_aa: ASSFGQMEKLF

j_call: TRBJ1-2
clone_size: -
v_call: TRBV19
cdr3_aa: ASSTGGGYGYT

j_call: TRBJ2-5
clone_size: -
v_call: TRBV14
cdr3_aa: ASSLNPGQLQETQY

j_call: TRBJ1-1
clone_size: few
v_call: TRBV6-5
cdr3_aa: ASNTDRGYSEAF

j_call: TRBJ2-1
clone_size: -
v_call: TRBV5-6
cdr3_aa: ASRPTSGLSYNEQF

j_call: TRBJ1-1
clone_size: -
v_call: TRBV6-5
cdr3_aa: ASSYGSVNTEAF

j_call: TRBJ2-7
clone_size: few
v_call: TRBV27
cdr3_aa: ASSPGTAYEQY

j_call: TRBJ2-7
clone_size: -
v_call: TRBV5-4
cdr3_aa: ASSHFRDRVSEQY

j_call: TRBJ1-1
clone_size: -
v_call: TRBV4-1
cdr3_aa: ASSQRDRGPNTEAF

j_call: TRBJ2-5
clone_size: -
v_call: TRBV7-9
cdr3_aa: ASTPGETQY